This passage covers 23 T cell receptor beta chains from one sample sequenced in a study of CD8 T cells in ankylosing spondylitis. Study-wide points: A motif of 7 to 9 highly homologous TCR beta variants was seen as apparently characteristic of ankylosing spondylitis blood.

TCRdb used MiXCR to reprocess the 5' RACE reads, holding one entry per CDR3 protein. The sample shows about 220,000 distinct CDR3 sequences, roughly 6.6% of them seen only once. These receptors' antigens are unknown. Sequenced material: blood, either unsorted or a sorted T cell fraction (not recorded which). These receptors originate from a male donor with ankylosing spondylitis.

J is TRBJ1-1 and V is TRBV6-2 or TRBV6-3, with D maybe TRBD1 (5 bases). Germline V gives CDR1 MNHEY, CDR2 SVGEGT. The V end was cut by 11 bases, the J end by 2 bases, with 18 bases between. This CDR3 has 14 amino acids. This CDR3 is CASLRGVPNTEAFF. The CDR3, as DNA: TGTGCCTCTCTTCGGGGGGTCCCCAACACTGAAGCTTTCTTT.

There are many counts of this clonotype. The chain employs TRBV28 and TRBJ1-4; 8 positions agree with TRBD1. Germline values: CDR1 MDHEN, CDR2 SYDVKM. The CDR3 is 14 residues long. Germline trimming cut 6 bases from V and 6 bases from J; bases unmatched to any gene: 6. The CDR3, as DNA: TGTGCCAGCAGCCCGACAGGGGCGGATGAAAAACTGTTTTTT. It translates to CASSPTGADEKLFF.

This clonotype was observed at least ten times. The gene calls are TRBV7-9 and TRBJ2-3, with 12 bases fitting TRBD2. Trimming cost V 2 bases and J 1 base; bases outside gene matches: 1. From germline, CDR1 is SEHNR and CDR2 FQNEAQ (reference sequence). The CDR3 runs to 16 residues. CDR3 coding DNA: TGTGCCAGCAGCTTATGGACTAGCGGGGGCACAGATACGCAGTATTTT. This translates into CASSLWTSGGTDTQYF.

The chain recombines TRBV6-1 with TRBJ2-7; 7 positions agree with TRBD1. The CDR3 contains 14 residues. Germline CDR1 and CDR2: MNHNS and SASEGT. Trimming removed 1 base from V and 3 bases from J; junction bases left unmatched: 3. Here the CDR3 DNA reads TGTGCCAGCAGTGAAGGGACAGGATACTACGAGCAGTACTTC. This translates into CASSEGTGYYEQYF.

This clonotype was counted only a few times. CDR3 nucleotides: TGTGCCAGCACCTACGTGGACAGGGCACCCTACAATGAGCAGTTCTTC. It yields the protein CASTYVDRAPYNEQFF. The chain couples TRBV7-9 to TRBJ2-1; 8 nucleotides match TRBD1. The ends lost 7 bases at V and 2 bases at J; junction bases unmatched: 10. Germline V CDR1 and CDR2: SEHNR, FQNEAQ (reference sequence). The CDR3 runs to 16 residues.

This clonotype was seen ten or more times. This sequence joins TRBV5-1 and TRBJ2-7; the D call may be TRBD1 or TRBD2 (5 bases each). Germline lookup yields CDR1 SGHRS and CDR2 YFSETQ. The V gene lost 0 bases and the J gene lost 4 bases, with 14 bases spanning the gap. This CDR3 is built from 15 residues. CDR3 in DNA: TGCGCCAGCAGCTTGGCCGGGGCAGGGCCGTACGAGCAGTACTTC. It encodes CASSLAGAGPYEQYF.

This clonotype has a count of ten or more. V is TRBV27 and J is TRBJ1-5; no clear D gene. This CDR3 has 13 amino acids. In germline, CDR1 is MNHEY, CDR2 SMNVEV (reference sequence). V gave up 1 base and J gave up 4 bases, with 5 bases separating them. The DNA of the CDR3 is TGTGCCAGCAGTTTATTGGTAAATCAGCCCCAGCATTTT. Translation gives CASSLLVNQPQHF.

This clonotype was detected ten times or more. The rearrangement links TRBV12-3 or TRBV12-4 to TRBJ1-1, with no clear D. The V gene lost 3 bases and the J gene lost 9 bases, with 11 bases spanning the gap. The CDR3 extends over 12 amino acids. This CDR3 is CASSFRGNKAFF. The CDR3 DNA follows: TGTGCCAGCAGTTTCCGCGGAAATAAAGCTTTCTTT.

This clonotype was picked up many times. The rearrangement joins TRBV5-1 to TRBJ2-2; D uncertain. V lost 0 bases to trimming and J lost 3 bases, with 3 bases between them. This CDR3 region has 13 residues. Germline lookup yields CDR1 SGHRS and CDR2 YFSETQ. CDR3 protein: CASSLEDTGELFF. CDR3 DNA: TGCGCCAGCAGCTTGGAGGACACCGGGGAGCTGTTTTTT. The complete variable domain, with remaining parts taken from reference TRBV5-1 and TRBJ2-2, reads KAGVTQTPRYLIKTRGQQVTLSCSPISGHRSVSWYQQTPGQGLQFLFEYFSETQRNKGNFPGRFSGRQFSNSRSEMNVSTLELGDSALYLCASSLEDTGELFFGEGSRLTVL.

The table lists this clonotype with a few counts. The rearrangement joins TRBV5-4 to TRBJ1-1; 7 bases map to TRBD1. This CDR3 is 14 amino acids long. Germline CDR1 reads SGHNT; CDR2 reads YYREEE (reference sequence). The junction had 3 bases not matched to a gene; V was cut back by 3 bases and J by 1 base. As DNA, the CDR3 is TGTGCCAGCAGCTCCGGGGACAGGAACACTGAAGCTTTCTTT. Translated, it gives CASSSGDRNTEAFF.

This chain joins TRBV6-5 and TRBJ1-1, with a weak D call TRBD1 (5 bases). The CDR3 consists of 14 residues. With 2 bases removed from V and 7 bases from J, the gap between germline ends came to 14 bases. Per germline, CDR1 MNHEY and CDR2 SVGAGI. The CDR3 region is CASSYVQGSGEAFF. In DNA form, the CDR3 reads TGTGCCAGCAGTTACGTCCAGGGATCGGGTGAAGCTTTCTTT.

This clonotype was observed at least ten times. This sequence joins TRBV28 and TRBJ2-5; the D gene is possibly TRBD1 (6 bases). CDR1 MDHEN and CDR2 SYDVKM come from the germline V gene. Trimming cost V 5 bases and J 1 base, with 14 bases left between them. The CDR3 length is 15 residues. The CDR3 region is CASSDPGHLQETQYF. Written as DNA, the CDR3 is TGTGCCAGCAGTGATCCGGGACACCTCCAAGAGACCCAGTACTTC.

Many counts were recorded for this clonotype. For the CDR3, the DNA is TGTGCCAGCAGCAGGAGTTATGGCTACACCTTC. Translation: CASSRSYGYTF. This chain links TRBV7-9 with TRBJ1-2, with D unresolved. CDR1 is SEHNR and CDR2 is FQNEAQ in the germline V gene (reference sequence). Trimming stripped 5 bases from V and 5 bases from J, with 6 bases between. CDR3 length: 11 amino acids.

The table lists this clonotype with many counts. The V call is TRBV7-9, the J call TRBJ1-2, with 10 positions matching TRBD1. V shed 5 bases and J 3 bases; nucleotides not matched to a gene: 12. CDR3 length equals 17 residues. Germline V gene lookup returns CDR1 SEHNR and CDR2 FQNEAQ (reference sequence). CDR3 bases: TGTGCCAGCAGCACCCGACAGGGGGCTGTGGAACACTATGGCTACACCTTC. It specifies CASSTRQGAVEHYGYTF.

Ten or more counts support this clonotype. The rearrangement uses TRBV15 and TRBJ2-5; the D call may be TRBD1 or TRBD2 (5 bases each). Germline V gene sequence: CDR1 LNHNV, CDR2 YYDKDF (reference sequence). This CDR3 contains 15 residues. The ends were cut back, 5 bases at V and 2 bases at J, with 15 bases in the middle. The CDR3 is CATSLIGANQETQYF. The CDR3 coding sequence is TGTGCCACCAGCTTAATCGGGGCTAATCAAGAGACCCAGTACTTC.

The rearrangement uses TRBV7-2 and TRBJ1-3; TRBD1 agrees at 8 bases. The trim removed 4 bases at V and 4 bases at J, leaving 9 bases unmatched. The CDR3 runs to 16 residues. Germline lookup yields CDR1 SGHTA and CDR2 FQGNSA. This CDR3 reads CASSSRTGKDGNTIYF. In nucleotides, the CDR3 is TGTGCCAGCAGCTCCCGGACAGGGAAGGACGGAAACACCATATATTTT.

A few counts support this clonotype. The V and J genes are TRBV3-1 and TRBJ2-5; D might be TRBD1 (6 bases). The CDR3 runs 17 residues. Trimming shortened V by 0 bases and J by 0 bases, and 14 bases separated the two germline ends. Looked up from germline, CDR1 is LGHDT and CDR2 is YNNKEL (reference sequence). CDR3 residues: CASSQDRTDKDQETQYF. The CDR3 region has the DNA TGTGCCAGCAGCCAAGATAGGACAGACAAAGACCAAGAGACCCAGTACTTC.

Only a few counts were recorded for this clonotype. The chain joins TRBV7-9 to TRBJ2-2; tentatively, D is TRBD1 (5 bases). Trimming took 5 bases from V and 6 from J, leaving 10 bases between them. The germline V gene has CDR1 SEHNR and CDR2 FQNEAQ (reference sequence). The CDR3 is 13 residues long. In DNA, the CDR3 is TGTGCCAGCAGCGCAAGGGGTGCCGGGGAGCTGTTTTTT. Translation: CASSARGAGELFF.

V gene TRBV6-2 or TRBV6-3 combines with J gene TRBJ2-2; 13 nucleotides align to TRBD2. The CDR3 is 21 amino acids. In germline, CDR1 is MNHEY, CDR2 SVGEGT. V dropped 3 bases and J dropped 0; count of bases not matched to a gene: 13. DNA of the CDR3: TGTGCCAGCAGTTATTCGCTTCCGGGACTAGCGGGGATTACGAACACCGGGGAGCTGTTTTTT. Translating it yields CASSYSLPGLAGITNTGELFF.

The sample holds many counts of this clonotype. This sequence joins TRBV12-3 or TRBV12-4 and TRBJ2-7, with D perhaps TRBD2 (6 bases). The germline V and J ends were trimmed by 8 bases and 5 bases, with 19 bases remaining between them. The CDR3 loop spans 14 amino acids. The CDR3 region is CASRSTGEFDEQYF. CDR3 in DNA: TGTGCCAGCCGTTCTACGGGGGAGTTCGACGAGCAGTACTTC.

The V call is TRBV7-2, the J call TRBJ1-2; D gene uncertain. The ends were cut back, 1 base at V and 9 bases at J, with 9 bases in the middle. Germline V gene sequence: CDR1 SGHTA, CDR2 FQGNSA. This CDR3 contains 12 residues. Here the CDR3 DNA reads TGTGCCAGCAGCTTAGTGCGGGGAAGCTACACCTTC. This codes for CASSLVRGSYTF.

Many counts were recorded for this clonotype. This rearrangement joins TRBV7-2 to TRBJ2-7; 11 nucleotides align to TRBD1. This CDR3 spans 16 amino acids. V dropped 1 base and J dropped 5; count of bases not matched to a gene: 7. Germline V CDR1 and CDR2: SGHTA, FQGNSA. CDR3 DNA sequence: TGTGCCAGCAGCTTAGTGGGACAGGGGGACAGCCACGAGCAGTACTTC. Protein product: CASSLVGQGDSHEQYF.

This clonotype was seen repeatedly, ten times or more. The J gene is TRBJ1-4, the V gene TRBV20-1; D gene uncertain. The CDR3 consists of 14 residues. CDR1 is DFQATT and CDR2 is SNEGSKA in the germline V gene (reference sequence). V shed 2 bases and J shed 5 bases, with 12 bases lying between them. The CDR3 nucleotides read TGCAGTGCTAGACTGGAAGGAAGGAATGAAAAACTGTTTTTT. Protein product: CSARLEGRNEKLFF.